A selection of T cell receptor beta chains follows, all from one sample in a study of monozygotic twins with inflammatory bowel disease. No DNA is given; TCRdb re-called the 5' RACE reads and lists each CDR3 protein once. The sample features over 200,000 distinct CDR3 sequences, with approximately 1.5% in its top ten. Sequencing was performed on blood. The receptor source for this set is a human donor with ulcerative colitis or Crohn's disease, or a healthy co-twin of an affected twin (not recorded which). The CDR3 runs from the conserved cysteine through the conserved F or W.

CDR3aa: CASSELAMMNEQFF
v_gene: TRBV25-1
j_gene: TRBJ2-1

CDR3aa: CASSQVTGPGGAFF
v_gene: TRBV14
j_gene: TRBJ1-1

CDR3aa: CSFTSGGASTDTQYF
v_gene: TRBV29-1
j_gene: TRBJ2-3

CDR3aa: CASRGQEHYSFTDTQYF
v_gene: TRBV18
j_gene: TRBJ2-3

CDR3aa: CASSLWDLGTDTQYF
v_gene: TRBV11-2
j_gene: TRBJ2-3

CDR3aa: CASSEPLGSNQPQHF
v_gene: TRBV7-8
j_gene: TRBJ1-5

CDR3aa: CASRLDGNYGYTF
v_gene: TRBV12-3/TRBV12-4
j_gene: TRBJ1-2

CDR3aa: CASSLDPNYYGYTF
v_gene: TRBV7-8
j_gene: TRBJ1-2

CDR3aa: CASSLRDLSYNEQFF
v_gene: TRBV6-1
j_gene: TRBJ2-1

CDR3aa: CSVEVYRSGELFF
v_gene: TRBV29-1
j_gene: TRBJ2-2

CDR3aa: CASSPIGGPHNEQFF
v_gene: TRBV6-1
j_gene: TRBJ2-1

CDR3aa: CSAVRQGANTGELFF
v_gene: TRBV20-1
j_gene: TRBJ2-2

CDR3aa: CASTGDRGLNTEAFF
v_gene: TRBV27
j_gene: TRBJ1-1

CDR3aa: CASSEETGNTEAFF
v_gene: TRBV6-1
j_gene: TRBJ1-1

CDR3aa: CASSLGSGRQNTEAFF
v_gene: TRBV5-1
j_gene: TRBJ1-1

CDR3aa: CASRTGLAGSNEQFF
v_gene: TRBV12-3/TRBV12-4
j_gene: TRBJ2-1

CDR3aa: CSARQGAANTGELFF
v_gene: TRBV20-1
j_gene: TRBJ2-2

CDR3aa: CASSFAGGYSYEQYF
v_gene: TRBV6-5
j_gene: TRBJ2-7

CDR3aa: CSAPEGVTEAFF
v_gene: TRBV20-1
j_gene: TRBJ1-1

CDR3aa: CASSIRQGKDTQYF
v_gene: TRBV12-3/TRBV12-4
j_gene: TRBJ2-3

CDR3aa: CASTSLGGSAKTQYF
v_gene: TRBV5-1
j_gene: TRBJ2-5

CDR3aa: CASTTGRGRSPLHF
v_gene: TRBV6-1
j_gene: TRBJ1-6

CDR3aa: CASSFLGQTNTEAFF
v_gene: TRBV5-1
j_gene: TRBJ1-1

CDR3aa: CASSQDASSYNEQFF
v_gene: TRBV3-1
j_gene: TRBJ2-1

CDR3aa: CASSLFFFGATGGSPFQGNTIYF
v_gene: TRBV27
j_gene: TRBJ1-3

CDR3aa: CASRRTGTGDGYF
v_gene: TRBV2
j_gene: TRBJ2-7